The 26 T cell receptor beta chains listed next were all sequenced from one sample in a study of shared clonotypes between healthy human individuals. The protocol was immunoSEQ multiplex PCR, while the TCRdb copy is restricted to in-frame clones and leaves out a portion. The table records some 2.4 million clones, 90% to 95% of them present only once. The material sequenced was naive CD4+ T cells from PBMCs. As to subset: CD45RA+ positively selected. The receptors stem from a man younger than 30 in good health. Some clones in this sample may be carry-over from other donors' samples.

This sequence joins TRBV7-2 and TRBJ1-5, with 7 bases that match TRBD1. The germline V gene has CDR1 SGHTA and CDR2 FQGNSA. With 5 bases clipped from V and 6 bases from J, the junction kept 7 bases outside the gene matches. The CDR3 is 14 amino acids. The CDR3 DNA sequence: TGTGCCAGCAGCACCCGGACAGGTAGTCAGCCCCAGCATTTT. Protein sequence: CASSTRTGSQPQHF.

The genes are TRBV27 and TRBJ1-1; no clear D. V was cut by 2 bases and J by 3 bases, with 7 bases left in between. Per the germline V gene, CDR1 is MNHEY and CDR2 is SMNVEV (reference sequence). The CDR3 has 13 amino acids. This chain's CDR3 is CASSLASDTEAFF. Written as DNA, the CDR3 is TGTGCCAGCAGTTTAGCGAGCGACACTGAAGCTTTCTTT.

The V gene is TRBV10-3, the J gene TRBJ1-2, with D tentatively TRBD1 (6 bases). Deletions cut 6 bases from V and 8 bases from J, with 16 bases between. Germline lookup yields CDR1 ENHRY and CDR2 SYGVKD. CDR3 length: 13 residues. CDR3 bases: TGTGCCATCAGGGGGGCGAAGCCATGGGGCTACACCTTC. This codes for CAIRGAKPWGYTF.

The chain carries TRBV28 and TRBJ1-3; D remains ambiguous. The V gene's germline CDR1 is MDHEN and CDR2 SYDVKM. The CDR3 length is 16 residues. V was trimmed by 1 base and J by 0 bases, leaving 10 bases between them. In nucleotides, the CDR3 is TGTGCCAGCAGTTTATTAGGCCTCCTCTCTGGAAACACCATATATTTT. The encoded protein is CASSLLGLLSGNTIYF.

In regard to this clone: This sample also contains other DNA sequences that code for the same CDR3. The chain recombines TRBV19 with TRBJ2-7, with 8 nucleotides matching TRBD1. The junction had 5 bases not matched to a gene; V was cut back by 5 bases and J by 2 bases. Germline CDR1 reads LNHDA; CDR2 reads SQIVND (reference sequence). The CDR3 is 14 amino acids. The CDR3 protein is CASSPRTGTYEQYF. In nucleotides, the CDR3 is TGTGCCAGTAGTCCCCGGACAGGGACCTACGAGCAGTACTTC.

The chain couples TRBV11-1 to TRBJ2-2; no reliable D call. V lost 5 bases, J lost 5 bases, and 9 bases lay in between. Per the germline V gene, CDR1 is SGHAT and CDR2 is FQDESV (reference sequence). CDR3 length: 13 amino acids. Here the CDR3 reads CASSPRGTGELFF. DNA of the CDR3: TGTGCCAGCAGCCCCCGAGGTACCGGGGAGCTGTTTTTT.

As regards this clone: This CDR3 is also generated by other DNA sequences in the sample. V and J are TRBV18 and TRBJ2-1, with 11 bases aligning to TRBD2. V trimming: 2 bases; J trimming: 4 bases; junction bases outside the gene matches: 4. Per germline, CDR1 KGHSH and CDR2 LQKENI. The CDR3 is made up of 16 amino acids. The CDR3 spells CASSPLTSGTYNEQFF. Here the CDR3 DNA reads TGTGCCAGCTCACCATTGACTAGCGGGACTTACAATGAGCAGTTCTTC.

The CDR3 DNA sequence: TGTGCCAGCAGTCCCCGGCCCGGGTCCTACGAGCAGTACTTC. It codes for CASSPRPGSYEQYF. V gene TRBV27 combines with J gene TRBJ2-7, with D uncertain. The CDR3 has 14 amino acids. Trimming left V 5 bases short and J 1 base short, with 12 bases between. Looked up from germline, CDR1 is MNHEY and CDR2 is SMNVEV (reference sequence).

The V gene is TRBV5-4, the J gene TRBJ2-3; possibly TRBD1 for D (6 bases). This CDR3 is 15 amino acids long. The germline V gene encodes CDR1 SGHNT and CDR2 YYREEE (reference sequence). V gave up 0 bases and J gave up 6 bases, with 14 bases separating them. This CDR3 is CASSLVLGARDTQYF. The DNA of the CDR3 is TGTGCCAGCAGCTTGGTTTTGGGGGCCCGGGATACGCAGTATTTT.

The J gene is TRBJ2-7, the V gene TRBV6-6; D may be TRBD1 or TRBD2 (5 bases each). In germline, CDR1 is MNHNY, CDR2 SVGAGI (reference sequence). Trimming left V 0 bases short and J 6 bases short, with 9 bases between. The CDR3 runs to 13 residues. The CDR3 DNA sequence: TGTGCCAGCAGTTACTCGATGGGGGTCGAGCAGTACTTC. Protein sequence: CASSYSMGVEQYF.

The rearrangement uses TRBV10-1 and TRBJ2-3; the D is unclear. CDR3 length equals 14 residues. V shed 5 bases and J shed 4 bases, with 13 bases lying between them. Germline V gives CDR1 WNHNN, CDR2 SYGVQD (reference sequence). CDR3 nucleotide sequence: TGCGCCAGCAGTTTCGGGTTAGTTGCAGATACGCAGTATTTT. It codes for CASSFGLVADTQYF.

J is TRBJ2-1 and V is TRBV2; 7 bases line up with TRBD2. In germline, CDR1 is SNHLY, CDR2 FYNNEI. This CDR3 region has 13 residues. V was clipped by 7 bases and J by 5 bases; unmatched bases: 5. DNA of the CDR3: TGTGCCAGCATGCTAGCGGAAAACAATGAGCAGTTCTTC. It translates to CASMLAENNEQFF.

This rearrangement joins TRBV7-6 to TRBJ1-1, with D tentatively TRBD1 (5 bases). The CDR3 is 13 amino acids. Germline V CDR1 and CDR2: SGHVS, FNYEAQ. V lost 5 bases, J lost 5 bases, and 12 bases lay in between. The CDR3, as DNA: TGTGCCAGCAGCCTCAACCGGGGGACTGAAGCTTTCTTT. Translated, it gives CASSLNRGTEAFF.

The chain uses TRBV11-3 and TRBJ2-2; 8 bases match TRBD1. The CDR3 contains 16 residues. J lost 4 bases, V lost 1 base, and 5 bases had no gene match. Germline V gene lookup returns CDR1 SGHNT and CDR2 YENEEA. The CDR3 reads CASSLGAGGLTGELFF. The CDR3 DNA sequence: TGTGCCAGCAGCTTAGGGGCAGGGGGCCTCACCGGGGAGCTGTTTTTT.

This clone was seen just once. The chain carries TRBV6-1 and TRBJ1-2; D uncertain. Per germline, CDR1 MNHNS and CDR2 SASEGT. This CDR3 contains 13 residues. The ends were cut back, 6 bases at V and 2 bases at J, with 10 bases in the middle. The CDR3 DNA is TGTGCCAGCAGCCTAACAACCAACTATGGCTACACCTTC. Protein product: CASSLTTNYGYTF.

The chain joins TRBV15 to TRBJ2-5, with no clear D. Germline V gene data show CDR1 as LNHNV and CDR2 as YYDKDF (reference sequence). Between the trimmed V and J ends, which lost 1 base and 1 base, there was a span of 10 bases. The CDR3 runs 15 residues. This CDR3 reads CATSRGAIFQETQYF. For the CDR3, the DNA is TGTGCCACCAGCAGAGGGGCAATCTTCCAAGAGACCCAGTACTTC.

The chain recombines TRBV7-2 with TRBJ1-4; D gene unclear. CDR1 SGHTA and CDR2 FQGNSA come from the germline V gene. This CDR3 is 15 amino acids long. V gave up 4 bases and J gave up 3 bases, with 12 bases separating them. The CDR3 bases are TGTGCCAGCAGCTCACAATGGCGGCCTAATGAAAAACTGTTTTTT. This codes for CASSSQWRPNEKLFF.

Regarding this clone: The sample contains more than one DNA sequence encoding this CDR3. The chain is built from TRBV19 and TRBJ2-3; 10 nucleotides match TRBD2. Germline CDR1 reads LNHDA; CDR2 reads SQIVND (reference sequence). The CDR3 is made up of 15 amino acids. J gave up 4 bases and V 2 bases, and 3 bases lay outside the gene matches. In nucleotides, the CDR3 is TGTGCCAGTAGTATACTAGCGGGAGCAGCAGATACGCAGTATTTT. Translation: CASSILAGAADTQYF.

This rearrangement joins TRBV10-3 to TRBJ2-7; D gene ambiguous. The CDR3 spans 13 residues. The V gene lost 3 bases and the J gene lost 1 base, with 7 bases spanning the gap. Germline V gives CDR1 ENHRY, CDR2 SYGVKD. CDR3 sequence (DNA): TGTGCCATCAGTGAACGGGCATCCTACGAGCAGTACTTC. It is translated as CAISERASYEQYF.

Remarks on this clone: Different DNA sequences within this sample yield the same CDR3. The chain has TRBV20-1 and TRBJ2-5; unclear D gene. V gave up 3 bases and J gave up 3 bases, with 2 bases separating them. CDR3 length equals 10 residues. CDR1 DFQATT and CDR2 SNEGSKA come from the germline V gene (reference sequence). This CDR3 reads CSASEETQYF. DNA of the CDR3: TGCAGTGCTAGCGAAGAGACCCAGTACTTC.

This clone showed up just a few times. The chain uses TRBV7-2 and TRBJ1-5, with TRBD1 matching 10 bases. The ends lost 4 bases at V and 10 bases at J; junction bases unmatched: 16. The CDR3 has 17 amino acids. Per the germline V gene, CDR1 is SGHTA and CDR2 is FQGNSA. The CDR3 loop reads CASSSLFDRGLYSPQHF. For the CDR3, the DNA is TGTGCCAGCAGCTCACTCTTTGACAGGGGGCTTTATTCCCCCCAGCATTTT.

The chain combines TRBV7-6 with TRBJ2-7, with D possibly matching TRBD1 (6 bases). The CDR3 sequence is 14 residues long. The germline V gene encodes CDR1 SGHVS and CDR2 FNYEAQ. V was cut by 5 bases and J by 2 bases, with 13 bases left in between. The CDR3 spells CASSRSGATYEQYF. CDR3 nucleotides: TGTGCCAGCAGCCGATCAGGGGCCACCTACGAGCAGTACTTC.

This chain joins TRBV5-1 and TRBJ1-3; a possible D gene is TRBD1 (6 bases). The length of the CDR3 is 15 residues. CDR1 SGHRS and CDR2 YFSETQ come from the germline V gene. Trimming cost V 4 bases and J 2 bases, with 13 bases left between them. The CDR3, as DNA: TGCGCCAGCAGCCCAGAGGGACAAACTGGAAACACCATATATTTT. It codes for CASSPEGQTGNTIYF.

The J gene is TRBJ1-1, the V gene TRBV5-1, with TRBD1 identical over 10 bases. CDR1 is SGHRS, CDR2 YFSETQ, per germline. The CDR3 loop spans 13 amino acids. The J segment lost 6 bases and the V segment lost 6 bases, leaving 5 bases of the junction unmatched. The CDR3 nucleotides read TGCGCCAGCACCAAAGGACAGGGGGCTGAAGCTTTCTTT. Protein product: CASTKGQGAEAFF. The full variable domain, its missing parts supplied by reference TRBV5-1 and TRBJ1-1, is KAGVTQTPRYLIKTRGQQVTLSCSPISGHRSVSWYQQTPGQGLQFLFEYFSETQRNKGNFPGRFSGRQFSNSRSEMNVSTLELGDSALYLCASTKGQGAEAFFGQGTRLTVV.

The V gene is TRBV27, the J gene TRBJ2-7; D possibly corresponds to TRBD1 (6 bases). The CDR3 consists of 13 residues. The V end was cut by 6 bases, the J end by 5 bases, with 14 bases between. The germline V gene has CDR1 MNHEY and CDR2 SMNVEV (reference sequence). CDR3 DNA sequence: TGTGCCAGCAGGTATTTCGCAGGGGACGAGCAGTACTTC. Translated, it gives CASRYFAGDEQYF.

This clone occurred a few times. The V call is TRBV28, the J call TRBJ1-1; D call uncertain. The ends were cut back, 3 bases at V and 1 base at J, with 9 bases in the middle. This CDR3 contains 14 residues. Per germline, CDR1 MDHEN and CDR2 SYDVKM. CDR3 DNA: TGTGCCAGCAGTTTTTTCCAAGAGAACACTGAAGCTTTCTTT. This codes for CASSFFQENTEAFF.